This entry concerns a single TCR beta chain. This specimen belongs to a study of T cells expressing NK-cell markers. Study in general: Obtained from sorted CD3+CD56+NKG2C+, CD3+CD56+NKG2C- and CD3+CD56-NKG2C+ T cells were the TCR beta repertoires.

No DNA is given; TCRdb re-called the 5' RACE reads and lists each CDR3 protein once. The sample includes roughly 430,000 distinct CDR3 sequences. Specimen: blood T cells: a sorted CD56 or NKG2C T cell subset, CD4+ or CD8+ T cells, or bulk PBMC T cells (not recorded which). This TCR derives from a woman between 18 and 70 years old in good health.

CDR3 loop: CASSPRTGELFF. The J gene is TRBJ2-2, the V gene TRBV7-3. Germline assignment: CDR1 SGHTA and CDR2 FQGTGA. The CDR3 covers 12 residues.